This TCR beta chain was observed in a study of T cell clonotyping in hematopoietic cell transplantation. Samples: about 28 days before transplant, then days 30, 100 and 180 after. Germline-derived CDR1 and CDR2 are LNHDA and SQIVND (reference sequence). The germline V and J ends were trimmed by 5 bases and 2 bases, with 9 bases remaining between them. CDR3 length equals 13 residues. Clones were sequenced by immunoSEQ multiplex PCR, and TCRdb holds only the in-frame ones, with some missing. Of approximately 5,000 clones listed, over 90% are singletons. Remarks on this clone: Its antigen is undetermined.

Points from the study as a whole: Few recipient clonotypes overlapped donors; over 95% were de novo at given depth. Higher Inverse Simpson Index values in graft donor and pretransplant recipient predicted broader posttransplant TCR diversity. Cells were unsorted, so CD4 and CD8 contributions were not separated.

The material was peripheral blood mononuclear cells, obtained 100 days after allogeneic stem cell transplant. This TCR came from a female patient in her forties or fifties who had an allogeneic stem cell transplant from an unrelated donor, so T cells may come from the graft donor. Some clones in this sample may be carry-over from other donors' samples. V gene TRBV19 combines with J gene TRBJ2-5; D call uncertain. For the CDR3, the DNA is TGTGCCAGTAGTCGAGACTTTCAAGAGACCCAGTACTTC. Its translation is CASSRDFQETQYF.